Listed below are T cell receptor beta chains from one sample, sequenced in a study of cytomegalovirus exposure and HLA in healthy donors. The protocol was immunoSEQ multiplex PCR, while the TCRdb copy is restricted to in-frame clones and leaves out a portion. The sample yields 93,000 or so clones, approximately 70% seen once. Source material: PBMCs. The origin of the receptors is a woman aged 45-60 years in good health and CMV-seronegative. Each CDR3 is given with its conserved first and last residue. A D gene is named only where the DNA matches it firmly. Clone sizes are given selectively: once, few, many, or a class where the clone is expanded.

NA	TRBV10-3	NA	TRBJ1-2	CAISELPGNGYTF	TGTGCCATCAGTGAGCTTCCAGGGAATGGCTACACCTTC
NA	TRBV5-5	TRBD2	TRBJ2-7	CASSLGLAEPYEQYF	TGTGCCAGCAGCTTGGGACTAGCGGAGCCCTACGAGCAGTACTTC
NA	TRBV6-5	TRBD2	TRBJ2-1	CASSYGTSDNEQFF	TGTGCCAGCAGTTACGGGACTAGTGACAATGAGCAGTTCTTC
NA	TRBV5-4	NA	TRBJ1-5	CASSFGQGNQPQHF	TGTGCCAGCAGCTTTGGTCAGGGCAATCAGCCCCAGCATTTT
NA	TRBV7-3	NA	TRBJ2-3	CASSPIAVSTDTQYF	TGTGCCAGCAGCCCGATAGCTGTTAGCACAGATACGCAGTATTTT
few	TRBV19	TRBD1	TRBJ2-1	CASGTGWNEQFF	TGTGCCAGCGGGACAGGGTGGAATGAGCAGTTCTTC
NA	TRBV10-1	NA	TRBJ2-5	CASSKLAGETQYF	TGCGCCAGCAGTAAACTAGCCGGAGAGACCCAGTACTTC
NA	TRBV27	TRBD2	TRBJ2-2	CASSRLAGGHSGELFF	TGTGCCAGCAGCCGACTAGCGGGGGGGCATTCCGGGGAGCTGTTTTTT
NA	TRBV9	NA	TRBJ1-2	CASSEGGAYGYTF	TGTGCCAGCAGCGAGGGAGGAGCCTATGGCTACACCTTC
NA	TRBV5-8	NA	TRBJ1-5	CASNPIGDSNQPQHF	TGTGCCAGCAACCCCATAGGGGATAGCAATCAGCCCCAGCATTTT
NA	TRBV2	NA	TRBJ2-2	CASSRQVPGELFF	TGTGCCAGCAGCCGACAGGTTCCCGGGGAGCTGTTTTTT
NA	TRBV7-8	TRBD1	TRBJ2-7	CASRYLRDRGQDGYEQYF	TGTGCCAGCAGATACCTCCGGGACAGGGGGCAGGACGGCTACGAGCAGTACTTC
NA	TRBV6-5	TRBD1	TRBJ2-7	CASRVGQGFAYEQYF	TGTGCCAGCAGAGTGGGACAGGGGTTCGCCTACGAGCAGTACTTC
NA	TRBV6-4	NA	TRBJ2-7	CASPEPRLAGDEQYF	TGTGCCAGCCCCGAGCCTCGCCTAGCTGGGGACGAGCAGTACTTC
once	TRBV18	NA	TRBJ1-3	CASSPRGGGNTIYF	TGTGCCAGCTCACCACGGGGAGGTGGAAACACCATATATTTT
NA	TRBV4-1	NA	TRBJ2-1	CASSHFWGGKDNEQFF	TGCGCCAGCAGCCACTTCTGGGGCGGGAAAGACAATGAGCAGTTCTTC
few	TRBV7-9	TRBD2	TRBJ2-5	CASSLLGLAETQYF	TGTGCCAGCAGCCTGCTGGGACTAGCAGAGACCCAGTACTTC
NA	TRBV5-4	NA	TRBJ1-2	CASSFPGIQGYTF	TGTGCCAGCAGCTTTCCAGGAATCCAAGGCTACACCTTC
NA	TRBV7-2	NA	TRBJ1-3	CASSFGGFGNTIYF	TGTGCCAGCAGCTTTGGAGGGTTTGGAAACACCATATATTTT
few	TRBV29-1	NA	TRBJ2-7	CSVEMAGLYEQYF	TGCAGCGTTGAAATGGCAGGCTTATACGAGCAGTACTTC
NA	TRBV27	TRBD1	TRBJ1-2	CASKNRQGLYGYTF	TGTGCCAGCAAGAACCGACAGGGCCTCTATGGCTACACCTTC
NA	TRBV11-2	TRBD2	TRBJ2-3	CASSLNGRLADTQYF	TGTGCCAGCAGCTTAAACGGGAGGTTGGCAGATACGCAGTATTTT
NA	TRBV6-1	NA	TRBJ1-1	CASSEDPGGRNTEAFF	TGTGCCAGCAGTGAAGACCCCGGGGGAAGGAACACTGAAGCTTTCTTT
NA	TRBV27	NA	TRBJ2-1	CASKLTRYNEQFF	TGTGCCAGCAAGCTGACGAGGTACAATGAGCAGTTCTTC
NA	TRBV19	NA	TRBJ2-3	CASRLQGGTDTQYF	TGTGCCAGTAGGCTACAGGGAGGGACAGATACGCAGTATTTT
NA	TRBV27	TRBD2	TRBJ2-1	CASSSKAGGLLGEQFF	TGTGCCAGCAGTTCTAAAGCGGGGGGCTTGCTAGGGGAGCAGTTCTTC
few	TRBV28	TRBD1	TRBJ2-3	CASSPDRDTQYF	TGTGCCAGCAGTCCGGACAGGGATACGCAGTATTTT
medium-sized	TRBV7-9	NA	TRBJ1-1	CASSLSRNGEAFF	TGTGCCAGCAGCTTATCGAGAAACGGTGAAGCTTTCTTT
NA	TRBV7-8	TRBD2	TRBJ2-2	CASSLVAGNTGELFF	TGTGCCAGCAGCTTAGTAGCGGGGAACACCGGGGAGCTGTTTTTT
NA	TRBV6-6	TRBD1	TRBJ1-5	CASTRTGVNQPQHF	TGTGCCAGCACCAGGACAGGGGTAAATCAGCCCCAGCATTTT
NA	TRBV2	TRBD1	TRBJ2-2	CASSGQGKNTGELFF	TGTGCCAGCAGTGGACAGGGGAAAAACACCGGGGAGCTGTTTTTT
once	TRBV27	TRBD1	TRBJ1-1	CASSFSGRGPPKAFF	TGTGCCAGCAGTTTCTCCGGCAGGGGGCCCCCGAAGGCTTTCTTT
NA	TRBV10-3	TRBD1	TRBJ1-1	CAISQTGATDTEAFF	TGTGCCATCAGTCAGACAGGGGCGACGGACACTGAAGCTTTCTTT
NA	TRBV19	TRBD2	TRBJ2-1	CASSEVLAGGEQFF	TGTGCCAGTAGTGAGGTGCTAGCGGGAGGTGAGCAGTTCTTC
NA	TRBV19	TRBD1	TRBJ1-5	CASRPTGFDSNQPQHF	TGTGCCAGTAGACCGACAGGGTTCGATAGCAATCAGCCCCAGCATTTT
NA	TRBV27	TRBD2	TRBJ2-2	CASRIGTTHTGELFF	TGTGCCAGCAGAATCGGGACTACCCACACCGGGGAGCTGTTTTTT
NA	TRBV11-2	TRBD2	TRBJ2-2	CASSLAGLAGGVNTGELFF	TGTGCCAGCAGCTTAGCCGGACTAGCGGGAGGGGTGAACACCGGGGAGCTGTTTTTT
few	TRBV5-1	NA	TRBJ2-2	CASSLEASKAGELFF	TGCGCCAGCAGCTTAGAGGCTAGCAAGGCCGGGGAGCTGTTTTTT
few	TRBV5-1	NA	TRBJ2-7	CASSLDRAYEQYF	TGCGCCAGCAGCTTGGACAGGGCCTACGAGCAGTACTTC
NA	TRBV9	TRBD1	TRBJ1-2	CASSSPGQGTLAF	TGTGCCAGCAGCTCCCCGGGACAGGGGACCCTAGCCTTC